This record looks at one T cell receptor (beta chain) sequence and its context. In the original analysis: It was from reference gene primer amplification that nucleated cell counts were estimated. This table comes from immunoSEQ multiplex PCR, and its TCRdb copy is limited to in-frame clones, with some not included. The V and J calls and clone size were taken over from that table, and D and trimming were inferred from the DNA. The table shows 150,000 to 200,000 clones, with roughly nine tenths occurring only once. The data derive from a study of blood T cell repertoires in COVID-19. About the research overall: Researchers got acute and convalescent COVID-19 samples from the United States, Italy and Spain. Sources were T cells, B-cell-depleted T cells, or PBMCs; the material itself was cDNA or gDNA.

V was clipped by 0 bases and J by 2 bases; unmatched bases: 3. Germline lookup yields CDR1 MNHEY and CDR2 SVGAGI. The CDR3 runs 15 residues. The gene calls are TRBV6-5 and TRBJ2-7; 8 positions agree with TRBD1. The sequence was obtained from a woman aged 60-70 years with COVID-19, enrolled during active disease. Sequenced sample: peripheral blood. DNA of the CDR3: TGTGCCAGCAGTTACTCTGACAGGGGTCCCTACGAGCAGTACTTC. Protein product: CASSYSDRGPYEQYF.